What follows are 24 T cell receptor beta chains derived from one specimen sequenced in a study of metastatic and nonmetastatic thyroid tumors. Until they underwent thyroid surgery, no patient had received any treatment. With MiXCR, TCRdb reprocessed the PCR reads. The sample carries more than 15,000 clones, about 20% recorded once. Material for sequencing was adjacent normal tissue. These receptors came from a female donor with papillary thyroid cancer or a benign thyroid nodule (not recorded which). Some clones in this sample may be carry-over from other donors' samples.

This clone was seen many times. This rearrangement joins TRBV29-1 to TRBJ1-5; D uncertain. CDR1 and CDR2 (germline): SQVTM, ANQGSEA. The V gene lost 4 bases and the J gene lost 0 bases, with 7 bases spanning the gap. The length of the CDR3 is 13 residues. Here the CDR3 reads CSVAGNSNQPQHF. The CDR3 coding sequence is TGCAGCGTTGCCGGAAATAGCAATCAGCCCCAGCATTTT.

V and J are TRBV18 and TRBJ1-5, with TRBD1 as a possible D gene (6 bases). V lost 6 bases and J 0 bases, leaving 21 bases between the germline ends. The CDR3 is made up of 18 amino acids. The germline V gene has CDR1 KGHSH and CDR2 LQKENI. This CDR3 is CASSGGLEGGHSNQPQHF. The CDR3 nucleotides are TGTGCCAGCTCCGGGGGGCTTGAAGGCGGCCATAGCAATCAGCCCCAGCATTTT.

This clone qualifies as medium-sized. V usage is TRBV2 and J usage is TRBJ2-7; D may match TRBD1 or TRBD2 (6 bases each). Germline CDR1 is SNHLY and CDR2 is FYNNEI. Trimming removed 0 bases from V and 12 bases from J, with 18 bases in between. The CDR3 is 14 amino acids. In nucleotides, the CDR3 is TGTGCCAGCAGTGAAGCAGGGAGGACAGCCAACGGGTACTTC. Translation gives CASSEAGRTANGYF.

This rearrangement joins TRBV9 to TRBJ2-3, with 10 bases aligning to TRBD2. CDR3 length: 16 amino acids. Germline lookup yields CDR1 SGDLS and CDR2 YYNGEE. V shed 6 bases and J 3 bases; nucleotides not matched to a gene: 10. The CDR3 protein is CASTEREGRKTDTQYF. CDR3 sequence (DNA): TGTGCCAGCACCGAGCGGGAGGGCAGGAAAACAGATACGCAGTATTTT.

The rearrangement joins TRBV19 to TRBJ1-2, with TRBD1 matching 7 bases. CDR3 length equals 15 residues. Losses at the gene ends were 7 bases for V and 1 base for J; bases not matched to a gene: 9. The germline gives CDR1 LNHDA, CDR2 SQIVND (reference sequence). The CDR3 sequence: CASTPSGQLNYGYTF. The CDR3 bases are TGTGCCAGTACTCCGTCGGGACAGCTTAACTATGGCTACACCTTC.

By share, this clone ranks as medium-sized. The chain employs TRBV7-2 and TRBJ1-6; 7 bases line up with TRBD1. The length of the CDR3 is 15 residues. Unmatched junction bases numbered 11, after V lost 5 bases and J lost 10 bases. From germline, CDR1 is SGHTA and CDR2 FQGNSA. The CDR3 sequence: CASSKDRDRRSPLHF. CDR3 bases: TGTGCCAGCAGCAAAGACCGGGACAGAAGATCACCCCTCCACTTT.

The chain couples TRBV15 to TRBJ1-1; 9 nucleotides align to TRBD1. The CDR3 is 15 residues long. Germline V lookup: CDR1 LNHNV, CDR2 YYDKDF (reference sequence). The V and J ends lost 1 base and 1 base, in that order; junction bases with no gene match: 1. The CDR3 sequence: CATSRGDRENTEAFF. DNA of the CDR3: TGTGCCACCAGCAGAGGGGACAGGGAGAACACTGAAGCTTTCTTT.

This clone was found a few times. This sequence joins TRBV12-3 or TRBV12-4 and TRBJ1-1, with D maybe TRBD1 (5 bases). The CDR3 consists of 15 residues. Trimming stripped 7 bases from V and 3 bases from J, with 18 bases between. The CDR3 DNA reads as TGTGCCAGCACAACGTCTGGGTTGGGGGACACTGAAGCTTTCTTT. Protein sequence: CASTTSGLGDTEAFF.

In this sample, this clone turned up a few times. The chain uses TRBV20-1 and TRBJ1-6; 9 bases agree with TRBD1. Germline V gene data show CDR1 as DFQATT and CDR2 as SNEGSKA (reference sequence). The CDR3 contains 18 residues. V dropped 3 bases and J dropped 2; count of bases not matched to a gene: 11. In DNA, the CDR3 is TGCAGTGCTAGGCCGGGACAGGGAGGTGGGACCTATAATTCACCCCTCCACTTT. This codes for CSARPGQGGGTYNSPLHF.

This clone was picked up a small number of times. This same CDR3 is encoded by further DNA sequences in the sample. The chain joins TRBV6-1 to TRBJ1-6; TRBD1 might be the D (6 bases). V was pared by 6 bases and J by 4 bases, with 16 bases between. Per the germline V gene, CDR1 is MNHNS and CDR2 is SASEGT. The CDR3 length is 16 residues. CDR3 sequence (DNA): TGTGCCAGCAGCCCCAAGAGGGGGGGTTATAATTCACCCCTCCACTTT. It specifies CASSPKRGGYNSPLHF.

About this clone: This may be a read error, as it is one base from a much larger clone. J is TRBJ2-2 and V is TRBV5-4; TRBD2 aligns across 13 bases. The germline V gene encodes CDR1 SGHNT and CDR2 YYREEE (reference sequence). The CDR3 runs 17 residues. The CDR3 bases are TGTGCCAGCATCTTGCGTACTAGCGGGAGGGAAACCGGGGAGCTGTTTTTT. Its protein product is CASILRTSGRETGELFF. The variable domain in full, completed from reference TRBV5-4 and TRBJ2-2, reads ETGVTQSPTHLIKTRGQQVTLRCSSQSGHNTVSWYQQALGQGPQFIFQYYREEENGRGNFPPRFSGLQFPNYSSELNVNALELDDSALYLCASILRTSGRETGELFFGEGSRLTVL.

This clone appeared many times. The CDR3 loop reads CSALGNWEKLFF. CDR3 nucleotides: TGCAGTGCTCTCGGGAATTGGGAAAAACTGTTTTTT. The V and J genes are TRBV20-1 and TRBJ1-4, with D uncertain. Trimming removed 5 bases from V and 8 bases from J, with 12 bases in between. The CDR3 is 12 amino acids. The germline gives CDR1 DFQATT, CDR2 SNEGSKA (reference sequence).

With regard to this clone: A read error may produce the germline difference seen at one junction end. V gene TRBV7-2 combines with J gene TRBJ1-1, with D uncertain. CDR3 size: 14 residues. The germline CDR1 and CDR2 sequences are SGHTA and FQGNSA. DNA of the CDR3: TGTGCCAGCCTAGGACTTTCTTCGAACACGGAAGCTTTCTTT. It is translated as CASLGLSSNTEAFF.

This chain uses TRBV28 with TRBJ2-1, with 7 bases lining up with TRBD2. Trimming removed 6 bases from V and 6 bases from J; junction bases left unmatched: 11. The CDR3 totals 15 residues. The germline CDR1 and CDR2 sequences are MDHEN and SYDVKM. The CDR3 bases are TGTGCCAGCAGCCCTGTGGAGCGGGGCGGCAATGAGCAGTTCTTC. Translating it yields CASSPVERGGNEQFF.

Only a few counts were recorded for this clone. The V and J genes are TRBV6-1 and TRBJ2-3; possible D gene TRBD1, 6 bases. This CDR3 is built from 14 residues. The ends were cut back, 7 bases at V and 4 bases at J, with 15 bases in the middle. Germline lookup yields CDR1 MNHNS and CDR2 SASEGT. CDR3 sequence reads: CASTRAGEADTQYF. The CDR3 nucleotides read TGTGCCAGCACCCGGGCAGGGGAAGCAGATACGCAGTATTTT.

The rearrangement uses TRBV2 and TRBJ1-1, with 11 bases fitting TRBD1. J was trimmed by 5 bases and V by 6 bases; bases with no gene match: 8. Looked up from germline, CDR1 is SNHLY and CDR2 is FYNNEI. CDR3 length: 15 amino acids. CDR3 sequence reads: CASRGDRGVGTEAFF. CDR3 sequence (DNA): TGTGCCAGCAGAGGGGACAGGGGGGTAGGGACTGAAGCTTTCTTT.

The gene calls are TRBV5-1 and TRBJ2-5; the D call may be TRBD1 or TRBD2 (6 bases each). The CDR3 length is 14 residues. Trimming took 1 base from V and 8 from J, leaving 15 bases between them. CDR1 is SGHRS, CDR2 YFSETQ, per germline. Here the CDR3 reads CASSLWGAQYTQYF. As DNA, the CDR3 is TGCGCCAGCAGCTTGTGGGGGGCCCAATATACCCAGTACTTC.

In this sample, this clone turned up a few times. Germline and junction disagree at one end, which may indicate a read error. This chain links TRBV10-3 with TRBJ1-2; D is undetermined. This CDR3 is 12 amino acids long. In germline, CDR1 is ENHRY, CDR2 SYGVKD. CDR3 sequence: CAVITAGDGYAF. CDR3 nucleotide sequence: TGTGCCGTTATTACCGCAGGAGATGGCTACGCCTTC.

The CDR3 DNA follows: TGTGCCAGTAGTCCGGGACAGTTTAATGAAAAACTGTTTTTT. Its translation is CASSPGQFNEKLFF. The chain links TRBV19 to TRBJ1-4, with 7 bases fitting TRBD1. CDR3 size: 14 residues. The germline gives CDR1 LNHDA, CDR2 SQIVND (reference sequence). Trimming took 5 bases from V and 4 from J; bases not matched to a gene: 4.

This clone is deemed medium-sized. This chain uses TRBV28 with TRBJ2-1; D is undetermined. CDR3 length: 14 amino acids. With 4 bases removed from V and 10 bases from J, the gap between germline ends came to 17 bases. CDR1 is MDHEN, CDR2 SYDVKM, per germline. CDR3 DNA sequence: TGTGCCAGCAGTTCTGGGGAATTGAGTTTCGAGCAGTTCTTC. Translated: CASSSGELSFEQFF. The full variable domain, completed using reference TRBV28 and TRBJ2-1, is DVKVTQSSRYLVKRTGEKVFLECVQDMDHENMFWYRQDPGLGLRLIYFSYDVKMKEKGDIPEGYSVSREKKERFSLILESASTNQTSMYLCASSSGELSFEQFFGPGTRLTVL.

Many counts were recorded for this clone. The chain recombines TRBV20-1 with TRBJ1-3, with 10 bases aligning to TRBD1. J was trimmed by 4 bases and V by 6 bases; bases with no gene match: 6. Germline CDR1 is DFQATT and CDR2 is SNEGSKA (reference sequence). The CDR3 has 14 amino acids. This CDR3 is CSALGQGVGNTIYF. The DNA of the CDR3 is TGCAGTGCCTTAGGACAGGGGGTCGGAAACACCATATATTTT.

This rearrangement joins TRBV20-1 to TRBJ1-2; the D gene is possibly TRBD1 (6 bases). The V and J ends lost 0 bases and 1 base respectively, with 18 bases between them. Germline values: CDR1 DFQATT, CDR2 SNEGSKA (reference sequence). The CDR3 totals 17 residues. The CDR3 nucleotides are TGCAGTGCTAGAGATGAAGGGCGACAGGAGAGTAACTATGGCTACACCTTC. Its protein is CSARDEGRQESNYGYTF.

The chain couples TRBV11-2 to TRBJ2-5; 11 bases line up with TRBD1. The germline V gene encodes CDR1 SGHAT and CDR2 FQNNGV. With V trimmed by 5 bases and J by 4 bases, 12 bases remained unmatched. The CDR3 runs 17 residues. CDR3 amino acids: CASSPPGQGVRRETQYF. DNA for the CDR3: TGTGCCAGCAGCCCACCGGGACAGGGGGTAAGAAGAGAGACCCAGTACTTC. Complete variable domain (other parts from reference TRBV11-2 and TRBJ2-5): EAGVAQSPRYKIIEKRQSVAFWCNPISGHATLYWYQQILGQGPKLLIQFQNNGVVDDSQLPKDRFSAERLKGVDSTLKIQPAKLEDSAVYLCASSPPGQGVRRETQYFGPGTRLLVL.

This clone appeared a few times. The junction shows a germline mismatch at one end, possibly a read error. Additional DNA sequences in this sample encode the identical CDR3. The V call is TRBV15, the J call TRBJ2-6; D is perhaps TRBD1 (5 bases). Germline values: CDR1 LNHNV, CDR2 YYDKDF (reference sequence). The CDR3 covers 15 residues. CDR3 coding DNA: TGTGCCACTAGCATGATCCCGGCTGGGGCAAACGTCCTGACTTTC. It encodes CATSMIPAGANVLTF.